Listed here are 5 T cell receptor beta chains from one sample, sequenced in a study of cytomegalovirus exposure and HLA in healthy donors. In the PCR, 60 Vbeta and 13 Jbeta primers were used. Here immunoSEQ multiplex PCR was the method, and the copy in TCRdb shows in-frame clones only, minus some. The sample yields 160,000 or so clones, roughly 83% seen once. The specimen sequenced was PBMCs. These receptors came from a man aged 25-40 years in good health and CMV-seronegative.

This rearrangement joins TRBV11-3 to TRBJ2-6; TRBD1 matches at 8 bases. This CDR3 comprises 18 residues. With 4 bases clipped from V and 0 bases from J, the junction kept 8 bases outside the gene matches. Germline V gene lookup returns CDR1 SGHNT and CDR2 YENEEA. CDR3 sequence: CASSSPGTGYSGANVLTF. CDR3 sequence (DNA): TGTGCCAGCAGCTCACCCGGGACAGGCTACTCTGGGGCCAACGTCCTGACTTTC.

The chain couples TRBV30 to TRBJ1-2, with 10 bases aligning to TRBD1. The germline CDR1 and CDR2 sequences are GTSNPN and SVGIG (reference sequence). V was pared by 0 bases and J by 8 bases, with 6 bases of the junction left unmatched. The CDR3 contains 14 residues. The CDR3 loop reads CAWSVRDRGGGYTF. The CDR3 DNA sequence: TGTGCCTGGAGTGTACGGGACAGGGGTGGCGGCTACACCTTC.

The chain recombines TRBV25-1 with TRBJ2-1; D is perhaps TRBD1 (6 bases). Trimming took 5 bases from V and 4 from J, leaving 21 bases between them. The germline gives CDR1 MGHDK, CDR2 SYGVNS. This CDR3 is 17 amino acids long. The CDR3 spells CASSIIPGHPAYNEQFF. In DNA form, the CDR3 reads TGTGCCAGCAGTATAATCCCGGGACATCCAGCGTACAATGAGCAGTTCTTC.

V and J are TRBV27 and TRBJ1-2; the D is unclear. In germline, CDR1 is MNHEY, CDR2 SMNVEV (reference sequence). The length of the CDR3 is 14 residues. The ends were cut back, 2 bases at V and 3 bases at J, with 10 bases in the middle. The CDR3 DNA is TGTGCCAGCAGTTTAAAGTGGCGGGACTATGGCTACACCTTC. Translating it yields CASSLKWRDYGYTF.

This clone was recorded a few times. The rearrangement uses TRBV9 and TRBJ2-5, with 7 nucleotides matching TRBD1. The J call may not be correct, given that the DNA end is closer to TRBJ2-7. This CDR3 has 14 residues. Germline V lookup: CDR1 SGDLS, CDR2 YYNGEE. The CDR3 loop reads CASTPGQFPNEQYF. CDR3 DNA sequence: TGTGCCAGCACCCCGGGACAGTTTCCCAACGAGCAGTACTTC.